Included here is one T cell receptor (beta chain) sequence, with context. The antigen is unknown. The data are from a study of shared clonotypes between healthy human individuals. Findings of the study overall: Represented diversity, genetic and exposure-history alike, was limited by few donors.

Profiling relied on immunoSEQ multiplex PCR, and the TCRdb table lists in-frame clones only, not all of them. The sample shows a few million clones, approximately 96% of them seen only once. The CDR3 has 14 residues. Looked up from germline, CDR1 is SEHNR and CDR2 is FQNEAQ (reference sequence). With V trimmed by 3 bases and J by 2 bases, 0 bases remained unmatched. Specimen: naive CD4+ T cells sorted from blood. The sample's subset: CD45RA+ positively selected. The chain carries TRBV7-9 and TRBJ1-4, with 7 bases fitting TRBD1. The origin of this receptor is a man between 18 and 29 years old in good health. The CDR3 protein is CASSLTGTNEKLFF. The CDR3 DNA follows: TGTGCCAGCAGCTTGACAGGGACTAATGAAAAACTGTTTTTT.